Listed here are 6 T cell receptor beta chains from one sample, sequenced in a study of blood T cell repertoires in COVID-19. Produced via immunoSEQ multiplex PCR; TCRdb's table is partial and in-frame only. The data show 250,000 or so clones, with about 83% seen just once and over 1.5% held by the top ten. Specimen: peripheral blood. These receptors all come from a woman between 40 and 50 years old who had recovered from COVID-19.

The CDR3 bases are TGTGCCAGCAGGAACAGCGGATCAAGCGAGCAGTACTTC. Amino acid sequence: CASRNSGSSEQYF. The V and J genes are TRBV28 and TRBJ2-7; tentative D call: TRBD2 (5 bases). The CDR3 sequence is 13 residues long. Germline CDR1 and CDR2: MDHEN and SYDVKM. Trimming removed 6 bases at V and 6 bases at J, with 15 bases between.

This sequence joins TRBV2 and TRBJ1-2; 10 nucleotides match TRBD1. J was trimmed by 6 bases and V by 6 bases; bases with no gene match: 4. Germline CDR1 SNHLY, CDR2 FYNNEI. This CDR3 contains 13 residues. The CDR3 protein is CASSRTGGHGYTF. In DNA form, the CDR3 reads TGTGCCAGCAGCCGGACAGGGGGTCATGGCTACACCTTC.

The rearrangement joins TRBV6-5 to TRBJ1-4; D gene ambiguous. The V end lost 0 bases, the J end lost 3 bases, and 5 bases lay between the germline ends. The germline gives CDR1 MNHEY, CDR2 SVGAGI. This CDR3 is built from 14 residues. As DNA, the CDR3 is TGTGCCAGCAGTTACTCCACACCTAATGAAAAACTGTTTTTT. The encoded protein is CASSYSTPNEKLFF.

This chain connects TRBV9 to TRBJ2-1; 10 bases align to TRBD1. The J segment lost 2 bases and the V segment lost 3 bases, leaving 5 bases of the junction unmatched. Germline V gives CDR1 SGDLS, CDR2 YYNGEE. CDR3 length: 16 amino acids. CDR3 nucleotide sequence: TGTGCCAGCAGCGCCAGGACAGGGGGGGCCTACAATGAGCAGTTCTTC. This translates into CASSARTGGAYNEQFF.

V and J are TRBV18 and TRBJ1-3, with D maybe TRBD1 (5 bases). The CDR3 is 16 amino acids. In germline, CDR1 is KGHSH, CDR2 LQKENI. Trimming took off 5 bases at V and 1 base at J, with 15 bases between the two ends. CDR3 in amino acids: CASSNSGGASGNTIYF. Written as DNA, the CDR3 is TGTGCCAGCTCAAATTCCGGAGGGGCTTCTGGAAACACCATATATTTT.

This rearrangement joins TRBV19 to TRBJ2-7, with 10 positions matching TRBD1. Trimming took 6 bases from V and 3 from J; bases not matched to a gene: 5. Germline CDR1 reads LNHDA; CDR2 reads SQIVND (reference sequence). This CDR3 comprises 14 residues. CDR3 in DNA: TGTGCCAGTAGATCGACAGGGGGCGGCTACGAGCAGTACTTC. Encoded protein: CASRSTGGGYEQYF.